These 27 T cell receptor beta chains share one sample of origin, sequenced in a study of regulatory T cells in long-lasting Graves disease. Time point in this sample: persistent/refractory GD, antithyroid drugs over 5 years with positive TRAb. Making the TCR library involved RNA that had been extracted from PBMCs. TCR beta libraries were built with iRepertoire HTBI primers and Arm-PCR of CDR3 regions. Via MiXCR, TCRdb re-called the multiplex PCR reads, giving one row per CDR3 protein. The table records about 660,000 distinct CDR3 sequences, 25% to 30% of them present only once. The sample here was peripheral blood mononuclear cells (PBMCs), taken when the disease was refractory, from a patient treated with antithyroid drugs. These receptors all come from a female donor with Graves disease.

The rearrangement links TRBV3-1 to TRBJ2-7, with TRBD2 matching 14 bases. In germline, CDR1 is LGHDT, CDR2 YNNKEL (reference sequence). Germline trimming cut 4 bases from V and 3 bases from J; bases unmatched to any gene: 8. The CDR3 runs to 17 residues. DNA for the CDR3: TGTGCCAGCAGCCTAAGAGGGACTAGCGGGAGATTCTACGAGCAGTACTTC. Translation gives CASSLRGTSGRFYEQYF.

The chain uses TRBV2 and TRBJ1-2; possible D gene TRBD1, 5 bases. Germline CDR1 and CDR2: SNHLY and FYNNEI. With 6 bases removed from V and 4 bases from J, the gap between germline ends came to 18 bases. This CDR3 contains 15 residues. CDR3 residues: CASRNQGAGVYGYTF. CDR3 bases: TGTGCCAGCAGGAACCAGGGCGCGGGAGTCTATGGCTACACCTTC.

Concerning this clonotype itself: Since a much larger clone is just one base distant, this may be a read error. The chain uses TRBV28 and TRBJ1-6, with a weak D call TRBD1 (6 bases). Trimming left V 6 bases short and J 7 bases short, with 13 bases between. Germline CDR1 MDHEN, CDR2 SYDVKM. CDR3 length: 14 amino acids. CDR3: CASRAQGWNSPLHF. CDR3 nucleotide sequence: TGTGCCAGCAGAGCCCAGGGGTGGAATTCACCCCTCCACTTT.

This clonotype came up many times. The chain uses TRBV28 and TRBJ2-7, with D unresolved. The V end lost 5 bases, the J end lost 0 bases, and 11 bases lay between the germline ends. The CDR3 has 14 amino acids. Germline V lookup: CDR1 MDHEN, CDR2 SYDVKM. The CDR3 spells CASSPRQSSYEQYF. In nucleotides, the CDR3 is TGTGCCAGCAGTCCCCGGCAGAGCTCCTACGAGCAGTACTTC.

This rearrangement joins TRBV19 to TRBJ1-4; 7 positions match TRBD1. J lost 4 bases, V lost 7 bases, and 6 bases had no gene match. Looked up from germline, CDR1 is LNHDA and CDR2 is SQIVND (reference sequence). The CDR3 contains 14 residues. The CDR3 here is CASTGDSFNEKLFF. The CDR3 DNA follows: TGTGCCAGTACGGGGGACAGCTTTAATGAAAAACTGTTTTTT.

The chain recombines TRBV29-1 with TRBJ1-2; D possibly corresponds to TRBD1 (5 bases). The germline V and J ends were trimmed by 5 bases and 6 bases, with 7 bases remaining between them. The CDR3 consists of 10 residues. Germline V lookup: CDR1 SQVTM, CDR2 ANQGSEA. The CDR3 bases are TGCAGCGTTCGCAGGGATGGCTACACCTTC. This translates into CSVRRDGYTF.

A single count supports this clonotype. The chain recombines TRBV7-9 with TRBJ1-5; D is possibly TRBD1 (6 bases). The germline V gene encodes CDR1 SEHNR and CDR2 FQNEAQ (reference sequence). The CDR3 has 17 amino acids. V was cut by 4 bases and J by 4 bases, with 20 bases left in between. CDR3: CASSSNRRGALNQPQHF. In DNA form, the CDR3 reads TGTGCCAGCAGCTCTAATCGACGGGGGGCTCTAAATCAGCCCCAGCATTTT.

V is TRBV9 and J is TRBJ1-4, with 9 bases aligning to TRBD1. The CDR3 is 16 amino acids. V lost 3 bases, J lost 6 bases, and 9 bases stayed unmatched. Germline V gene sequence: CDR1 SGDLS, CDR2 YYNGEE. The CDR3 DNA reads TGTGCCAGCAGCGCTTTCAACAGGGGGCAGGATGAAAAACTGTTTTTT. Its translation is CASSAFNRGQDEKLFF. Full variable domain (remainder filled in from reference TRBV9 and TRBJ1-4): DSGVTQTPKHLITATGQRVTLRCSPRSGDLSVYWYQQSLDQGLQFLIQYYNGEERAKGNILERFSAQQFPDLHSELNLSSLELGDSALYFCASSAFNRGQDEKLFFGSGTQLSVL.

The chain couples TRBV30 to TRBJ2-5; 11 bases are a match to TRBD1. The CDR3 runs 14 residues. Germline values: CDR1 GTSNPN, CDR2 SVGIG (reference sequence). J lost 6 bases, V lost 2 bases, and 5 bases had no gene match. The CDR3 is CAWSSGQGAKTQYF. In DNA, the CDR3 is TGTGCCTGGAGTTCTGGACAGGGGGCTAAGACCCAGTACTTC. Full variable domain (remainder filled in from reference TRBV30 and TRBJ2-5): SQTIHQWPATLVQPVGSPLSLECTVEGTSNPNLYWYRQAAGRGLQLLFYSVGIGQISSEVPQNLSASRPQDRQFILSSKKLLLSDSGFYLCAWSSGQGAKTQYFGPGTRLLVL.

This clonotype came up many times. CDR3 region: CATGTGGVETQYF. The CDR3, as DNA: TGTGCCACCGGGACAGGGGGCGTGGAGACCCAGTACTTC. This chain connects TRBV10-3 to TRBJ2-5, with 12 bases fitting TRBD1. From germline, CDR1 is ENHRY and CDR2 SYGVKD. Germline trimming cut 10 bases from V and 5 bases from J; bases unmatched to any gene: 5. The CDR3 loop spans 13 amino acids.

Only a few counts were recorded for this clonotype. The chain is built from TRBV11-2 and TRBJ2-7, with D tentatively TRBD1 (5 bases). The CDR3 sequence is 14 residues long. The germline V and J ends were trimmed by 3 bases and 2 bases, with 11 bases remaining between them. Germline CDR1 and CDR2: SGHAT and FQNNGV. DNA of the CDR3: TGTGCCAGCAGCTTTGATGCAGGGACCTACGAGCAGTACTTC. This codes for CASSFDAGTYEQYF.

This rearrangement joins TRBV15 to TRBJ2-2; 12 bases align to TRBD2. CDR3 length: 19 amino acids. Trimming took 5 bases from V and 2 from J; bases not matched to a gene: 12. Germline values: CDR1 LNHNV, CDR2 YYDKDF (reference sequence). The CDR3 region has the DNA TGTGCCACCAGCGGTTCCAGGCTAGCGGGAGGGCGTAACACCGGGGAGCTGTTTTTT. It yields the protein CATSGSRLAGGRNTGELFF.

This clonotype was detected only a few times. The rearrangement uses TRBV6-1 and TRBJ2-5; D is unresolved. Germline V gene lookup returns CDR1 MNHNS and CDR2 SASEGT. V shed 3 bases and J shed 5 bases, with 16 bases lying between them. This CDR3 spans 15 amino acids. The CDR3 region has the DNA TGTGCCAGCAGTGAGTCCGGGCCAACCAAGGAGACCCAGTACTTC. Protein: CASSESGPTKETQYF.

The chain combines TRBV11-2 with TRBJ2-7; weak D call: TRBD2 (6 bases). Germline loops: CDR1 SGHAT, CDR2 FQNNGV. The CDR3 runs 15 residues. Trimming pared 5 bases from V and 1 base from J, leaving 15 bases between. DNA for the CDR3: TGTGCCAGCAGCACCCAGGGAGGCCTATCCTACGAGCAGTACTTC. Translated: CASSTQGGLSYEQYF.

CDR3 nucleotide sequence: TGTGCCAGCAGCACCCGCCTCACGGATGAAGCTTTCTTT. Residues: CASSTRLTDEAFF. This chain joins TRBV7-2 and TRBJ1-1; D not certain. This CDR3 is 13 amino acids long. Deletions cut 5 bases from V and 7 bases from J, with 14 bases between. Looked up from germline, CDR1 is SGHTA and CDR2 is FQGNSA.

The chain employs TRBV6-1 and TRBJ2-7, with 11 positions matching TRBD1. This CDR3 contains 13 residues. Germline assignment: CDR1 MNHNS and CDR2 SASEGT. V lost 9 bases and J lost 2; bases outside the gene matches: 3. CDR3 in DNA: TGTGCCAGTGGACAGGGGGCGGCCTACGAGCAGTACTTC. Protein: CASGQGAAYEQYF.

The rearrangement joins TRBV7-9 to TRBJ1-1; D is perhaps TRBD1 (5 bases). CDR1 and CDR2 from the germline V gene are SEHNR and FQNEAQ (reference sequence). The CDR3 sequence is 14 residues long. V was shortened by 5 bases and J by 3 bases, with 13 bases between the two germline ends. The CDR3 coding sequence is TGTGCCAGCAGCCAAGCTCGGGGGGACACTGAAGCTTTCTTT. This codes for CASSQARGDTEAFF.

This clonotype came up a few times. The chain employs TRBV6-1 and TRBJ2-5; the D call may be TRBD1 or TRBD2 (6 bases each). Germline V gene sequence: CDR1 MNHNS, CDR2 SASEGT. Trimming shortened V by 6 bases and J by 2 bases, and 19 bases separated the two germline ends. This CDR3 is built from 16 residues. CDR3 sequence: CASSQGGTLIQETQYF. Here the CDR3 DNA reads TGTGCCAGCAGCCAAGGGGGGACGTTGATACAAGAGACCCAGTACTTC.

The chain has TRBV9 and TRBJ1-2; 7 nucleotides align to TRBD1. Germline V gene data show CDR1 as SGDLS and CDR2 as YYNGEE. This CDR3 is built from 16 residues. Trimming took 3 bases from V and 6 from J; bases not matched to a gene: 14. CDR3: CASSARQGVGLDGYTF. CDR3 nucleotides: TGTGCCAGCAGCGCCAGACAGGGTGTTGGTTTAGATGGCTACACCTTC.

The chain employs TRBV9 and TRBJ1-1; D remains unclear. CDR3 length: 15 amino acids. V lost 0 bases, J lost 3 bases, and 12 bases lay in between. Germline V CDR1 and CDR2: SGDLS, YYNGEE. CDR3 protein: CASSVDGEGYTEAFF. Here the CDR3 DNA reads TGTGCCAGCAGCGTAGATGGTGAGGGATACACTGAAGCTTTCTTT.

The chain combines TRBV29-1 with TRBJ2-7; D is ambiguous. The CDR3 runs 13 residues. Trimming removed 4 bases from V and 0 bases from J, with 10 bases in between. Germline lookup yields CDR1 SQVTM and CDR2 ANQGSEA. The DNA of the CDR3 is TGCAGCGTTGTACAGTCCCTCTCCTACGAGCAGTACTTC. Translated, it gives CSVVQSLSYEQYF.

The gene calls are TRBV27 and TRBJ2-7; tentatively, D is TRBD1 or TRBD2 (5 bases each). Germline V gene data show CDR1 as MNHEY and CDR2 as SMNVEV (reference sequence). The CDR3 consists of 15 residues. V was cut by 5 bases and J by 2 bases, with 16 bases left in between. The CDR3 DNA is TGTGCCAGCAGTCGTTCCCGGGACGGGACCTACGAGCAGTACTTC. Its translation is CASSRSRDGTYEQYF.

Notes on this clonotype: A much larger clone sits a single nucleotide away, making a read error possible. A read error is likely, as this CDR3 ends without the conserved phenylalanine or tryptophan. The CDR3 region is CAISESEETQYS. The CDR3 DNA reads TGTGCCATCAGTGAGTCGGAAGAGACCCAGTACTCC. The V gene is TRBV10-3, the J gene TRBJ2-5; no reliable D call. The V end was cut by 0 bases, the J end by 3 bases, with 2 bases between. The germline V gene encodes CDR1 ENHRY and CDR2 SYGVKD. CDR3 length: 12 residues.

This clonotype was recorded only once. A much larger clonotype is one base distant, so this may be a read error. V is TRBV6-1 and J is TRBJ1-5; 8 nucleotides line up with TRBD1. V trimming: 5 bases; J trimming: 2 bases; junction bases outside the gene matches: 5. The CDR3 runs 15 residues. Germline lookup yields CDR1 MNHNS and CDR2 SASEGT. Written as DNA, the CDR3 is TGTGCCAGCAGTATCTCGACAGGGGGCAATCAGCCCCAGCATTTT. This encodes CASSISTGGNQPQHF.

The V and J genes are TRBV12-3 or TRBV12-4 and TRBJ2-2; 7 nucleotides agree with TRBD2. The CDR3 is 15 amino acids. V lost 5 bases to trimming and J lost 7 bases; unmatched junction nucleotides: 10. The CDR3 protein is CASSMPGGGGGELFF. The DNA for the CDR3 is TGTGCCAGCAGTATGCCGGGTGGCGGGGGCGGGGAGCTGTTTTTT.

In this sample, this clonotype turned up a few times. CDR3 amino acids: CASSELGGMNTEAFF. The DNA of the CDR3 is TGTGCCAGCAGTGAACTCGGGGGAATGAACACTGAAGCTTTCTTT. The chain joins TRBV6-1 to TRBJ1-1; tentatively, D is TRBD1 (5 bases). V lost 2 bases and J 0 bases, leaving 10 bases between the germline ends. The CDR3 is 15 amino acids. The V gene's germline CDR1 is MNHNS and CDR2 SASEGT.

The gene calls are TRBV20-1 and TRBJ2-1, with TRBD1 matching over 7 bases. Trimming took 0 bases from V and 2 from J; bases not matched to a gene: 7. The CDR3 loop spans 16 amino acids. The germline CDR1 and CDR2 sequences are DFQATT and SNEGSKA (reference sequence). The chain's CDR3 is CSAREGEGQPYNEQFF. Here the CDR3 DNA reads TGCAGTGCTAGAGAAGGAGAGGGACAGCCCTACAATGAGCAGTTCTTC.